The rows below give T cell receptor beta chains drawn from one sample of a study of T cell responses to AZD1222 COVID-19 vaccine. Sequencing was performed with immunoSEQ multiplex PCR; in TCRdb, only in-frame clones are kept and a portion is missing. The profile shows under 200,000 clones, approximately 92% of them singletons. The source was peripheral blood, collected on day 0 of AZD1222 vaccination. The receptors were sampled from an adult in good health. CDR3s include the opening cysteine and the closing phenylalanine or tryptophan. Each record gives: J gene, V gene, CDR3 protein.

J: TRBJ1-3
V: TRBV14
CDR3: CASSQGYRGFSGNTIYF

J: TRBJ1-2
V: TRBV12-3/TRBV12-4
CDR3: CASSLAGSYGYTF

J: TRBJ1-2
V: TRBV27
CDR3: CASSLLGASRGYTF

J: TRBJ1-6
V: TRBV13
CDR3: CASSLDRDSPLHF

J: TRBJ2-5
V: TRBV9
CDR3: CASSVGLAETQYF

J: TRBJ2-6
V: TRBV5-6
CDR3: CASSLYSQGATGANVLTF

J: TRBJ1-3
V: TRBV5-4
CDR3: CASSRTGDGNTIYF

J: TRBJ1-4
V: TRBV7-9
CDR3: CASSLLPGQGVGKLFF

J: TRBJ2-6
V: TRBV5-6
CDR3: CASSSGFSGANVLTF

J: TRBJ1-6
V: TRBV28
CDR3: CASSFASSYNSPLHF

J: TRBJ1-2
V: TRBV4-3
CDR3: CASSQGTDGRTGYTF

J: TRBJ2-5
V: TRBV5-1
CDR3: CASRPGLAEETQYF

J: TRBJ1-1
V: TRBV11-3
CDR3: CASSLDLGSTEAFF

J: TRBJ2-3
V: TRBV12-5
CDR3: CAGKDSAVTDTQYF

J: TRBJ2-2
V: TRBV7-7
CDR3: CASSPGTVNTGELFF

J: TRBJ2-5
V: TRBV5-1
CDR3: CASSKDRGGLETQYF

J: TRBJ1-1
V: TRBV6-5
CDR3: CASRDDRGLGAFF

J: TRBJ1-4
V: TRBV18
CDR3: CASSPRVGDEKLFF

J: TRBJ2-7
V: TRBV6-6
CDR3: CASSATGTATYEQYF

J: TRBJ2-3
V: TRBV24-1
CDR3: CATSDREVDTQYF

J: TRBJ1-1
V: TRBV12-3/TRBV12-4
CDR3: CASRPLMGTEAFF

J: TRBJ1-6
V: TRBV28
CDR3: CATRTASSYNSPLHF

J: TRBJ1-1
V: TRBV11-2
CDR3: CASSRLGDTEAFF

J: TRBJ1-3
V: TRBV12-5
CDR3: CASGSNPQGGNTIYF

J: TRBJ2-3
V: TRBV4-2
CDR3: CASSQEVDGFDTQYF

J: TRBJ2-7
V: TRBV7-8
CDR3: CASSQAFRDISYEQYF

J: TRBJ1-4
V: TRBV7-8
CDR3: CASSPGTGVHEKLFF

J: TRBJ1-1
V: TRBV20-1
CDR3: CSASRGATGIGNTEAFF

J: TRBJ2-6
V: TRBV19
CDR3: CASRDRGLSGANVLTF

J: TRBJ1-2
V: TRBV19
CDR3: CASRGGQTNYGYTF

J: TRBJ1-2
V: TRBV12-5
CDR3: CASGFPRDRGLPHSDYGYTF

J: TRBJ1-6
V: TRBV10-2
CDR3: CASSEFGTGPNSPLHF

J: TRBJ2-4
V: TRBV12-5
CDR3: CASGLSGVGNIQYF

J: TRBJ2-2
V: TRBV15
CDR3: CATSPSVPGTGELFF

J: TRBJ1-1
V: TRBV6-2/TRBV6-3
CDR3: CASSYVKGGLYTEAFF

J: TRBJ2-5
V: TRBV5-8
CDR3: CASSFSRVGSGTQYF

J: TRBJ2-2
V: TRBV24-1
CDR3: CATSDNRVGVTGELFF

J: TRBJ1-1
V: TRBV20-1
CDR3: CSARSNTEAFF

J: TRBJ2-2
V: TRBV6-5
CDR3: CASSTGNTGELFF

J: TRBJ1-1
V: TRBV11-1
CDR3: CASSLDTGVTEAFF

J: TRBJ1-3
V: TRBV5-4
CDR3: CASSRALSGNTIYF

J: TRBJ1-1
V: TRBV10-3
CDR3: CAISESGDMNTEAFF

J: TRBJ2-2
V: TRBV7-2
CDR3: CASSLVGGWLFF

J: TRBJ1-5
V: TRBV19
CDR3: CASSITSNTGQGDNQPQHF

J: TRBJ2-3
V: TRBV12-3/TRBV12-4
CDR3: CASSPTDTQYF